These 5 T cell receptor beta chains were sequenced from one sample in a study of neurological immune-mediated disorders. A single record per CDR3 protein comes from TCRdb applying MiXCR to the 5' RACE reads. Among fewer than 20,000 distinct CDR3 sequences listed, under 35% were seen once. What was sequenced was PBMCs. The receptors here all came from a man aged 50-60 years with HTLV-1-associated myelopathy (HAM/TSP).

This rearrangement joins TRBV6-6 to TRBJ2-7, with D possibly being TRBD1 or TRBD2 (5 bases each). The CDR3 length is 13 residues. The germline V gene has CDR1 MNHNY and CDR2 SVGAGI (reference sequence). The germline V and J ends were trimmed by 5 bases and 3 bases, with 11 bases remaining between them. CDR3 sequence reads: CASSRDRDYEQYF. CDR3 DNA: TGTGCCAGCAGTCGGGACCGAGACTACGAGCAGTACTTC.

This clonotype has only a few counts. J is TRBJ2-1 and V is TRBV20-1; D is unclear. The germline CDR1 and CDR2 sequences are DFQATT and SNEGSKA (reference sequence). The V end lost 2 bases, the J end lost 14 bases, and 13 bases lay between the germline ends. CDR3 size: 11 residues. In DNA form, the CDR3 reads TGCAGTGCTAGATCCCCCCGCGCGGAGTTCTTC. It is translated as CSARSPRAEFF.

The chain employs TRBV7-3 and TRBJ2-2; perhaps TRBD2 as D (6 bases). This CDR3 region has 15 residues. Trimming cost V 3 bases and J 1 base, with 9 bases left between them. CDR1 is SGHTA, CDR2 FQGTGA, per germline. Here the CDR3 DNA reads TGTGCCAGCAGCTTCGGGGGAGGGAACACCGGGGAGCTGTTTTTT. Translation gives CASSFGGGNTGELFF.

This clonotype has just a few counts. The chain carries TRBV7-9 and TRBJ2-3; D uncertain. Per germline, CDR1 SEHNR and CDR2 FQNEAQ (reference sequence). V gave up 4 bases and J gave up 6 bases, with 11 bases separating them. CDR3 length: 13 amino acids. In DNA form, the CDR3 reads TGTGCCAGCAGCTCCCTCGGGTCCGATACGCAGTATTTT. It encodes CASSSLGSDTQYF.

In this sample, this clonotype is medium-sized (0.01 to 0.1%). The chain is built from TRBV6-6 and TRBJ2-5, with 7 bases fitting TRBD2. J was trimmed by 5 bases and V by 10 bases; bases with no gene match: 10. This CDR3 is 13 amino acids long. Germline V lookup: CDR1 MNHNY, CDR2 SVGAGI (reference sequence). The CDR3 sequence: CATKGGVEETQYF. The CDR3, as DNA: TGTGCCACCAAGGGAGGGGTGGAGGAGACCCAGTACTTC.